This is a list of T cell receptor beta chains from one sample in a study of blood T cell repertoires in COVID-19. Sequencing used immunoSEQ multiplex PCR; TCRdb keeps in-frame clones, though not all of them. Found here are just over 90,000 clones, over 60% of them singletons; the top ten hold around 7%. Sequencing used peripheral blood. These receptors were taken from a man in his sixties or seventies with acute or convalescent COVID-19. CDR3s include the opening cysteine and the closing phenylalanine or tryptophan. D genes are given only for firm matches. The size of a clone is reported for some rows only, either as once, few or many, or as a class for expanded clones.

D gene: TRBD1; J gene: TRBJ1-2; clone size: NA; V gene: TRBV7-9; CDR3 DNA: TGTGCCAGCAGCTCCGACCCGGTAGGGGGCGCAGACTATGGCTACACCTTC; CDR3 protein: CASSSDPVGGADYGYTF
D gene: TRBD1; J gene: TRBJ1-3; clone size: NA; V gene: TRBV4-1; CDR3 DNA: TGCGCCAGCAGCCAAGAGGACAGGAGAAACACCATATATTTT; CDR3 protein: CASSQEDRRNTIYF
D gene: TRBD1; J gene: TRBJ2-7; clone size: NA; V gene: TRBV24-1; CDR3 DNA: TGTGCCACCAGCAGTACAGGGGGCTCCTACGAGCAGTACTTC; CDR3 protein: CATSSTGGSYEQYF
D gene: NA; J gene: TRBJ2-3; clone size: NA; V gene: TRBV5-6; CDR3 DNA: TGTGCCAGCAGCTTGGGGGCTTTGGAGGGGACAGATACGCAGTATTTT; CDR3 protein: CASSLGALEGTDTQYF
D gene: TRBD2; J gene: TRBJ2-7; clone size: NA; V gene: TRBV2; CDR3 DNA: TGTGCCAGCAGTGATATTAGCGGGAGCTACGAGCAGTACTTC; CDR3 protein: CASSDISGSYEQYF
D gene: TRBD1; J gene: TRBJ1-5; clone size: once; V gene: TRBV18; CDR3 DNA: TGTGCCAGCTCACCAGGGACAGGGTTGACTCAGCCCCAGCATTTT; CDR3 protein: CASSPGTGLTQPQHF
D gene: TRBD1; J gene: TRBJ1-1; clone size: NA; V gene: TRBV9; CDR3 DNA: TGTGCCAGCAGCGTACAGACAGGGGGCACTGAAGCTTTCTTT; CDR3 protein: CASSVQTGGTEAFF
D gene: TRBD1; J gene: TRBJ2-6; clone size: NA; V gene: TRBV6-1; CDR3 DNA: TGTGCCAGCAGTGGCCCTCCGGGACAGGGGCGGCCTGGGGCCAACGTCCTGACTTTC; CDR3 protein: CASSGPPGQGRPGANVLTF
D gene: TRBD1; J gene: TRBJ1-1; clone size: NA; V gene: TRBV19; CDR3 DNA: TGTGCCAGTAGCCGGGGACAGACCAACACTGAAGCTTTCTTT; CDR3 protein: CASSRGQTNTEAFF
D gene: TRBD2; J gene: TRBJ2-5; clone size: once; V gene: TRBV2; CDR3 DNA: TGTGCCAGCAGCTCACTAGCGGGGGGGCCGGAGACCCAGTACTTC; CDR3 protein: CASSSLAGGPETQYF
D gene: NA; J gene: TRBJ1-1; clone size: few; V gene: TRBV30; CDR3 DNA: TGTGCCTGGGCGTCGGCGGATGACTTTGTGGGAGCTTTCTTT; CDR3 protein: CAWASADDFVGAFF
D gene: NA; J gene: TRBJ1-3; clone size: NA; V gene: TRBV5-1; CDR3 DNA: TGCGCCAGCAGCTCTGACACTTATGGAAACACCATATATTTT; CDR3 protein: CASSSDTYGNTIYF
D gene: NA; J gene: TRBJ2-5; clone size: NA; V gene: TRBV24-1; CDR3 DNA: TGTGCCACCAGTGATGGTAGCCAAGAGACCCAGTACTTC; CDR3 protein: CATSDGSQETQYF
D gene: TRBD1; J gene: TRBJ2-7; clone size: NA; V gene: TRBV28; CDR3 DNA: TGTGCCAGCAGTTCCCCCGGGACAGGGATATACGAGCAGTACTTC; CDR3 protein: CASSSPGTGIYEQYF
D gene: NA; J gene: TRBJ1-4; clone size: NA; V gene: TRBV19; CDR3 DNA: TGTGCCAGCCATGAGAGGACGGGGAATGAAAAACTGTTTTTT; CDR3 protein: CASHERTGNEKLFF
D gene: TRBD2; J gene: TRBJ2-1; clone size: NA; V gene: TRBV7-6; CDR3 DNA: TGTGCCAGCAGCCCAGGTGAAGCGGGAGTTTATAATGAGCAGTTCTTC; CDR3 protein: CASSPGEAGVYNEQFF
D gene: TRBD1; J gene: TRBJ1-2; clone size: NA; V gene: TRBV5-1; CDR3 DNA: TGCGCCAGCAGCGGGGAAGGGACAGTCTATGGCTACACCTTC; CDR3 protein: CASSGEGTVYGYTF
D gene: TRBD1; J gene: TRBJ1-5; clone size: NA; V gene: TRBV5-6; CDR3 DNA: TGTGCCAGCAGCTTGCCGGGACAGGGGGCTGTTGGTCATCAGCCCCAGCATTTT; CDR3 protein: CASSLPGQGAVGHQPQHF
D gene: NA; J gene: TRBJ1-2; clone size: NA; V gene: TRBV27; CDR3 DNA: TGTGCCAGCAGTCCAAAATCGGACTATGGCTACACCTTC; CDR3 protein: CASSPKSDYGYTF